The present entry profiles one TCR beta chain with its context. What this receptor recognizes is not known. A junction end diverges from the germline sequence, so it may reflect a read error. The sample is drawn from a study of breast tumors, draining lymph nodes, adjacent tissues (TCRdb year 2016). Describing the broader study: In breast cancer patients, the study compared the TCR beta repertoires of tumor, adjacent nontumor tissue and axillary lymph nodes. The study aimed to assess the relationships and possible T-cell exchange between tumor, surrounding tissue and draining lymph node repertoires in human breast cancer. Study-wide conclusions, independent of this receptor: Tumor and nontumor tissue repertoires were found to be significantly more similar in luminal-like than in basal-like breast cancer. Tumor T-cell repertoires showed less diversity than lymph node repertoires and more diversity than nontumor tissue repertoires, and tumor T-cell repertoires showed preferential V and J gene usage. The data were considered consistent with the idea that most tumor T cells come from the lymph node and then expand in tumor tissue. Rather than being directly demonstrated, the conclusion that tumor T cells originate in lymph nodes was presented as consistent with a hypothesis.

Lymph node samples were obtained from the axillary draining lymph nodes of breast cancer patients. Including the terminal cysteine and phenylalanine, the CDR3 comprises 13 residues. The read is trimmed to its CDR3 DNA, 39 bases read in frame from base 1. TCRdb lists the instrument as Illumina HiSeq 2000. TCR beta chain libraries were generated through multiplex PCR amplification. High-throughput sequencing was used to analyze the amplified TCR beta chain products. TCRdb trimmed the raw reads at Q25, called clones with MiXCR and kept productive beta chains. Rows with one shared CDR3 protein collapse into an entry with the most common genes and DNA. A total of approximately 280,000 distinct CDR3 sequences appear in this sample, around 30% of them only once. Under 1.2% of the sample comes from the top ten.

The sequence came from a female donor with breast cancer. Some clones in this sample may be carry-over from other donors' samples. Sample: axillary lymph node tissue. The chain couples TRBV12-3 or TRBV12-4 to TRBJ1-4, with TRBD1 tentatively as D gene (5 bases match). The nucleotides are TGTGCCAGCTGTTTCCAGGGAGTCGGAAAACTGTTTTTT. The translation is CASCFQGVGKLFF.